A single sample gave rise to the 31 T cell receptor beta chains below, sequenced in a study of CD8+ T cells in alopecia areata. RNA extraction was followed by reverse transcription into cDNA, which acted as the sequencing template. Clones were read by immunoSEQ multiplex PCR, and TCRdb kept only the in-frame ones, dropping some. This sample has over 90,000 clones, with approximately 58% found just once. The sequenced sample was CD4+ T cells sorted from blood. Source of these receptors: a human donor in good health.

In nucleotides, the CDR3 is TGTGCCATCAGTGAAGCGAGATCGTATGGCTACACCTTC. Its translation is CAISEARSYGYTF. The V and J genes are TRBV10-3 and TRBJ1-2; D unresolved. This CDR3 is 13 amino acids long. Germline CDR1 is ENHRY and CDR2 is SYGVKD. The V and J ends lost 3 bases and 5 bases respectively, with 10 bases between them.

The rearrangement uses TRBV30 and TRBJ1-5; a possible D gene is TRBD1 (6 bases). With 3 bases removed from V and 4 bases from J, the gap between germline ends came to 13 bases. Germline V CDR1 and CDR2: GTSNPN, SVGIG (reference sequence). The CDR3 loop spans 14 amino acids. CDR3 DNA sequence: TGTGCCTGGAGCACCCAGGGGAGGAATCAGCCCCAGCATTTT. As protein: CAWSTQGRNQPQHF.

On this clone: At one boundary the junction diverges from the germline segment, which might be a read error. The chain joins TRBV29-1 to TRBJ1-1; unclear D gene. The CDR3 is 11 amino acids. Germline CDR1 and CDR2: SQVTM and ANQGSEA. CDR3 in amino acids: CSIEGAVEAFF. DNA of the CDR3: TGCAGCATTGAGGGTGCGGTAGAAGCTTTCTTT.

The V and J genes are TRBV29-1 and TRBJ1-1; perhaps TRBD1 as D (5 bases). V lost 4 bases and J 3 bases, leaving 15 bases between the germline ends. The germline V gene has CDR1 SQVTM and CDR2 ANQGSEA. There are 14 residues in the CDR3. The CDR3 loop reads CSVGGGSLHTEAFF. The CDR3 DNA sequence: TGCAGCGTTGGGGGGGGGTCCCTTCACACTGAAGCTTTCTTT.

This clone was seen more than once but under ten times. The rearrangement joins TRBV6-6 to TRBJ1-2; D ambiguous. This CDR3 is built from 14 residues. V was clipped by 7 bases and J by 2 bases, with 14 bases between them. CDR1 and CDR2 (germline): MNHNY, SVGAGI (reference sequence). The CDR3 sequence is CASNRGGGNYGYTF. DNA for the CDR3: TGTGCCAGCAATCGGGGAGGCGGCAACTATGGCTACACCTTC.

The chain uses TRBV5-1 and TRBJ1-4, with D unclear. In germline, CDR1 is SGHRS, CDR2 YFSETQ. This CDR3 region has 14 residues. The V end was cut by 4 bases, the J end by 7 bases, with 14 bases between. The chain's CDR3 is CASSSGTKGEKLFF. CDR3 bases: TGCGCCAGCAGCAGCGGAACGAAGGGTGAAAAACTGTTTTTT. Using reference TRBV5-1 and TRBJ1-4 for the parts outside the CDR3, the full variable domain is KAGVTQTPRYLIKTRGQQVTLSCSPISGHRSVSWYQQTPGQGLQFLFEYFSETQRNKGNFPGRFSGRQFSNSRSEMNVSTLELGDSALYLCASSSGTKGEKLFFGSGTQLSVL.

The chain is built from TRBV2 and TRBJ2-2; no definite D call. This CDR3 spans 10 amino acids. CDR1 is SNHLY and CDR2 is FYNNEI in the germline V gene. V was pared by 6 bases and J by 6 bases, with 2 bases between. CDR3 coding DNA: TGTGCCAGCAGCGCCGGGGAGCTGTTTTTT. Protein: CASSAGELFF.

The chain is built from TRBV7-2 and TRBJ2-1; 15 bases map to TRBD2. The V gene's germline CDR1 is SGHTA and CDR2 FQGNSA. The CDR3 is 19 residues long. Losses at the gene ends were 5 bases for V and 0 bases for J; bases not matched to a gene: 8. The CDR3 bases are TGTGCCAGCAGCGGCTTGGGACTAGCGGGGGGTTACTCCTACAATGAGCAGTTCTTC. It translates to CASSGLGLAGGYSYNEQFF. The complete variable domain, with remaining parts taken from reference TRBV7-2 and TRBJ2-1, reads GAGVSQSPSNKVTEKGKDVELRCDPISGHTALYWYRQSLGQGLEFLIYFQGNSAPDKSGLPSDRFSAERTGGSVSTLTIQRTQQEDSAVYLCASSGLGLAGGYSYNEQFFGPGTRLTVL.

This clone appeared a few times. The chain carries TRBV7-9 and TRBJ2-1; possible D gene TRBD1, 5 bases. The V gene lost 2 bases and the J gene lost 7 bases, with 12 bases spanning the gap. Germline V gives CDR1 SEHNR, CDR2 FQNEAQ (reference sequence). This CDR3 spans 14 amino acids. The CDR3 bases are TGTGCCAGCAGCTTATCCCTAAACAGGAATGAGCAGTTCTTC. Amino acid sequence: CASSLSLNRNEQFF.

This sequence joins TRBV28 and TRBJ2-7, with D possibly matching TRBD1 (6 bases). V dropped 7 bases and J dropped 2 bases, with 9 bases sitting between them. The CDR3 has 12 residues. The germline gives CDR1 MDHEN, CDR2 SYDVKM. The DNA for the CDR3 is TGTGCCAGCACCCAGGGGCCCTACGAGCAGTACTTC. It yields the protein CASTQGPYEQYF.

The chain recombines TRBV2 with TRBJ2-4; no clear D. From germline, CDR1 is SNHLY and CDR2 FYNNEI. The CDR3 totals 14 residues. V lost 4 bases and J lost 0, with 7 bases in between. As DNA, the CDR3 is TGTGCCAGCAGTGGTGACGTAGCCAAAAACATTCAGTACTTC. This gives the protein CASSGDVAKNIQYF. Drawing the rest from reference TRBV2 and TRBJ2-4, the complete variable domain is EPEVTQTPSHQVTQMGQEVILRCVPISNHLYFYWYRQILGQKVEFLVSFYNNEISEKSEIFDDQFSVERPDGSNFTLKIRSTKLEDSAMYFCASSGDVAKNIQYFGAGTRLSVL.

The V call is TRBV5-5, the J call TRBJ1-2, with D perhaps TRBD1 (5 bases). Trimming shortened V by 4 bases and J by 4 bases, and 11 bases separated the two germline ends. The germline V gene encodes CDR1 SGHKS and CDR2 YYEKEE (reference sequence). The CDR3 consists of 13 residues. This CDR3 reads CASSPDGGYGYTF. CDR3 DNA sequence: TGTGCCAGCAGCCCGGACGGGGGCTATGGCTACACCTTC.

The J gene is TRBJ1-1, the V gene TRBV30, with a tentative D call TRBD1 (6 bases). V was shortened by 4 bases and J by 0 bases, with 12 bases between the two germline ends. The CDR3 consists of 14 residues. The germline CDR1 and CDR2 sequences are GTSNPN and SVGIG (reference sequence). CDR3 in amino acids: CAWIRTDMNTEAFF. The CDR3 DNA follows: TGTGCCTGGATAAGGACAGACATGAACACTGAAGCTTTCTTT.

J is TRBJ1-6 and V is TRBV6-1; D gene unclear. V was cut by 5 bases and J by 8 bases, with 13 bases left in between. The CDR3 spans 14 residues. Germline V lookup: CDR1 MNHNS, CDR2 SASEGT. This chain's CDR3 is CASSYGVNDSPLHF. The DNA for the CDR3 is TGTGCCAGCAGTTATGGGGTGAACGATTCACCCCTCCACTTT.

The chain combines TRBV11-2 with TRBJ2-7, with D unclear. Looked up from germline, CDR1 is SGHAT and CDR2 is FQNNGV. Trimming pared 5 bases from V and 3 bases from J, leaving 5 bases between. This CDR3 is built from 11 residues. Here the CDR3 DNA reads TGTGCCAGCAGCCCCGGCTACGAGCAGTACTTC. Protein: CASSPGYEQYF.

As concerns this clone: This specimen includes other DNA sequences encoding the same CDR3. The genes are TRBV29-1 and TRBJ2-2; D gene ambiguous. The germline CDR1 and CDR2 sequences are SQVTM and ANQGSEA. V was shortened by 5 bases and J by 2 bases, with 6 bases between the two germline ends. CDR3 length: 12 amino acids. This CDR3 is CSVLRNTGELFF. CDR3 in DNA: TGCAGCGTTCTCCGTAACACCGGGGAGCTGTTTTTT.

Concerning this clone: Additional DNA sequences in this sample encode the identical CDR3. The V call is TRBV7-2, the J call TRBJ2-1, with D unresolved. The CDR3 consists of 13 residues. The germline CDR1 and CDR2 sequences are SGHTA and FQGNSA. The V end was cut by 1 base, the J end by 2 bases, with 3 bases between. Here the CDR3 DNA reads TGTGCCAGCAGCTTAGAAGCCTACAATGAGCAGTTCTTC. Residues: CASSLEAYNEQFF.

J is TRBJ1-4 and V is TRBV27, with D tentatively TRBD1 (6 bases). CDR3 length: 14 amino acids. Germline V gene data show CDR1 as MNHEY and CDR2 as SMNVEV (reference sequence). Trimming took off 4 bases at V and 4 bases at J, with 10 bases between the two ends. The chain's CDR3 is CASSSQGLNEKLFF. The CDR3 nucleotides read TGTGCCAGCAGTTCCCAGGGGCTTAATGAAAAACTGTTTTTT.

CDR3 residues: CASRPDGTEAFF. CDR3 DNA: TGCGCCAGCAGACCTGACGGCACTGAAGCTTTCTTT. The V gene is TRBV23-1, the J gene TRBJ1-1, with unresolved D. TRBV23-1 is placed among ORFs of uncertain function. This CDR3 comprises 12 residues. Between the trimmed V and J ends, which lost 6 bases and 4 bases, there was a span of 9 bases.

A word on this clone: The same CDR3 is also encoded by other DNA sequences in this sample. The chain links TRBV28 to TRBJ1-2, with D tentatively TRBD1 (6 bases). The V end lost 5 bases, the J end lost 5 bases, and 9 bases lay between the germline ends. The CDR3 contains 12 residues. CDR1 MDHEN and CDR2 SYDVKM come from the germline V gene. CDR3 coding DNA: TGTGCCAGCAGTCTCAGGGGATATGGCTACACCTTC. It is translated as CASSLRGYGYTF.

V gene TRBV29-1 combines with J gene TRBJ1-2, with TRBD1 matching over 9 bases. Germline values: CDR1 SQVTM, CDR2 ANQGSEA. V shed 5 bases, J shed 7 bases, and the junction held 2 bases outside the gene matches. CDR3 length: 11 amino acids. As DNA, the CDR3 is TGCAGCGTTTGGACAGGGGCTGGCTACACCTTC. Its translation: CSVWTGAGYTF. Full variable domain (remainder filled in from reference TRBV29-1 and TRBJ1-2): SAVISQKPSRDICQRGTSLTIQCQVDSQVTMMFWYRQQPGQSLTLIATANQGSEATYESGFVIDKFPISRPNLTFSTLTVSNMSPEDSSIYLCSVWTGAGYTFGSGTRLTVV.

The CDR3 region is CASRAAGGPQETQYF. CDR3 DNA: TGTGCCAGCAGGGCGGCGGGGGGGCCACAAGAGACCCAGTACTTC. This chain connects TRBV28 to TRBJ2-5, with 9 bases aligning to TRBD2. The CDR3 covers 15 residues. V trimming: 6 bases; J trimming: 2 bases; junction bases outside the gene matches: 7. Looked up from germline, CDR1 is MDHEN and CDR2 is SYDVKM.

V usage is TRBV29-1 and J usage is TRBJ1-2, with 10 positions matching TRBD1. The CDR3 has 11 amino acids. V shed 7 bases and J 8 bases; nucleotides not matched to a gene: 4. Looked up from germline, CDR1 is SQVTM and CDR2 is ANQGSEA. CDR3 residues: CSAGQGGGYTF. The CDR3 coding sequence is TGCAGCGCTGGACAGGGGGGCGGCTACACCTTC.

This chain uses TRBV7-8 with TRBJ1-5; 8 positions match TRBD1. The germline V gene encodes CDR1 SGHVS and CDR2 FQNEAQ. V lost 2 bases, J lost 9 bases, and 9 bases stayed unmatched. The CDR3 consists of 15 residues. The CDR3 DNA follows: TGTGCCAGCAGCTTACCAGGGGGCTTCCAGGGGCCCCAGCATTTT. It encodes CASSLPGGFQGPQHF.

This clone was seen a handful of times. The gene calls are TRBV28 and TRBJ1-5; no clear D gene. This CDR3 is built from 12 residues. Trimming took 7 bases from V and 1 from J, leaving 5 bases between them. Germline CDR1 and CDR2: MDHEN and SYDVKM. This CDR3 is CASTLSNQPQHF. The CDR3 DNA reads TGTGCCAGCACCCTGAGCAATCAGCCCCAGCATTTT.

The rearrangement links TRBV5-1 to TRBJ2-5; D is unresolved. This CDR3 is 12 amino acids long. V was shortened by 4 bases and J by 1 base, with 5 bases between the two germline ends. Looked up from germline, CDR1 is SGHRS and CDR2 is YFSETQ. DNA of the CDR3: TGCGCCAGCAGCGCCATCCAAGAGACCCAGTACTTC. Residues: CASSAIQETQYF.

This clone has more than one count but fewer than ten. V gene TRBV29-1 combines with J gene TRBJ1-3; D ambiguous. This CDR3 has 12 amino acids. Germline V gives CDR1 SQVTM, CDR2 ANQGSEA. The V end was cut by 5 bases, the J end by 1 base, with 6 bases between. The CDR3 DNA follows: TGCAGCGTTTCGGAGTCTGGAAACACCATATATTTT. Its translation is CSVSESGNTIYF.

The chain has TRBV5-5 and TRBJ2-5, with unresolved D. Deletions cut 5 bases from V and 1 base from J, with 21 bases between. The germline gives CDR1 SGHKS, CDR2 YYEKEE (reference sequence). This CDR3 region has 17 residues. The CDR3 is CASRLFSGAATQETQYF. The DNA of the CDR3 is TGTGCCAGCAGGTTATTTTCGGGCGCCGCGACCCAAGAGACCCAGTACTTC.

This rearrangement joins TRBV30 to TRBJ1-2; the D is unclear. Trimming cost V 0 bases and J 1 base, with 9 bases left between them. CDR1 and CDR2 (germline): GTSNPN, SVGIG (reference sequence). There are 14 residues in the CDR3. As DNA, the CDR3 is TGTGCCTGGAGTGTAAACAGACTTAACTATGGCTACACCTTC. Translating gives CAWSVNRLNYGYTF.

This clone has more than one count but fewer than ten. The V and J genes are TRBV5-1 and TRBJ2-7, with 10 bases fitting TRBD1. The length of the CDR3 is 16 residues. With 4 bases clipped from V and 2 bases from J, the junction kept 9 bases outside the gene matches. Germline values: CDR1 SGHRS, CDR2 YFSETQ. CDR3: CASSMGQGSKAYEQYF. The CDR3, as DNA: TGCGCCAGCAGCATGGGACAGGGGTCGAAAGCCTACGAGCAGTACTTC.

This clone was counted only a few times. The V and J genes are TRBV19 and TRBJ2-7; maybe TRBD2 (5 bases). Germline CDR1 reads LNHDA; CDR2 reads SQIVND (reference sequence). There are 14 residues in the CDR3. With 5 bases removed from V and 1 base from J, the gap between germline ends came to 12 bases. The CDR3 sequence: CASSFSGWSYEQYF. The CDR3 DNA sequence: TGTGCCAGTAGTTTCTCGGGGTGGTCCTACGAGCAGTACTTC.